The 25 T cell receptor beta chains below come from one sample, sequenced in a study of T cell repertoires in cytomegalovirus infection. The antigens these receptors bind are not known. Each CDR3 protein gets one entry after TCRdb re-called the reads with MiXCR. The sample contains tens of thousands of distinct CDR3 sequences, 42% of which appear only once. The sequenced sample was CD8+ T cells from cultured PBMCs, obtained from culture after CMV antigen stimulation. The receptors shown here come from a human donor in good health (CMV status not recorded). Some clones in this sample may be carry-over from other donors' samples.

The gene calls are TRBV29-1 and TRBJ1-2, with unresolved D. CDR1 is SQVTM, CDR2 ANQGSEA, per germline. Between the trimmed V and J ends, which lost 1 base and 1 base, there was a span of 13 bases. This CDR3 has 15 amino acids. The CDR3 region has the DNA TGCAGCGTTGAAGGGCTGTCAGCCGTTAACTATGGCTACACCTTC. Translating gives CSVEGLSAVNYGYTF.

This clonotype was seen many times. The rearrangement joins TRBV7-2 to TRBJ1-2; no clear D gene. V gave up 5 bases and J gave up 6 bases, with 10 bases separating them. The CDR3 contains 12 residues. The V gene's germline CDR1 is SGHTA and CDR2 FQGNSA. The CDR3 DNA reads TGTGCCAGCAGCACTTCGCGGGATGGCTACACCTTC. This codes for CASSTSRDGYTF.

This clonotype was seen a single time. V usage is TRBV28 and J usage is TRBJ2-5, with D possibly being TRBD2 (6 bases). V dropped 3 bases and J dropped 3 bases, with 17 bases sitting between them. This CDR3 region has 16 residues. Germline lookup yields CDR1 MDHEN and CDR2 SYDVKM. CDR3 in DNA: TGTGCCAGCAGTTTTCTGGGAGGAAGAGCCAAAGAGACCCAGTACTTC. Residues: CASSFLGGRAKETQYF.

This sequence joins TRBV7-9 and TRBJ1-1; no reliable D call. V lost 5 bases and J lost 5, with 18 bases in between. The germline gives CDR1 SEHNR, CDR2 FQNEAQ (reference sequence). The CDR3 runs 15 residues. The CDR3, as DNA: TGTGCCAGCAGCAGAACAGACGGGTCGGGGACTGAAGCTTTCTTT. It encodes CASSRTDGSGTEAFF.

The chain has TRBV7-2 and TRBJ1-1; 10 nucleotides match TRBD1. Per germline, CDR1 SGHTA and CDR2 FQGNSA. The length of the CDR3 is 16 residues. V trimming: 2 bases; J trimming: 0 bases; junction bases outside the gene matches: 3. CDR3 amino acids: CASSLWDRGLNTEAFF. CDR3 bases: TGTGCCAGCAGCTTATGGGACAGGGGCTTGAACACTGAAGCTTTCTTT. Full variable domain (rest looked up from reference TRBV7-2 and TRBJ1-1): GAGVSQSPSNKVTEKGKDVELRCDPISGHTALYWYRQSLGQGLEFLIYFQGNSAPDKSGLPSDRFSAERTGGSVSTLTIQRTQQEDSAVYLCASSLWDRGLNTEAFFGQGTRLTVV.

The V and J genes are TRBV4-1 and TRBJ2-2, with 12 nucleotides matching TRBD2. The CDR3 covers 16 residues. Germline CDR1 and CDR2: MGHRA and YSYEKL. V shed 1 base, J shed 6 bases, and the junction held 3 bases outside the gene matches. CDR3 sequence (DNA): TGCGCCAGCAGCCAAGGAACTAGCGGGGGGTCCGGGGAGCTGTTTTTT. Its translation: CASSQGTSGGSGELFF.

This clonotype occurred many times. The rearrangement joins TRBV6-5 to TRBJ1-1, with TRBD1 identical over 7 bases. Trimming took 2 bases from V and 1 from J; bases not matched to a gene: 4. Germline V gene sequence: CDR1 MNHEY, CDR2 SVGAGI. The CDR3 extends over 15 amino acids. CDR3 nucleotides: TGTGCCAGCAGTTACGGGGCAGGGGGGAACACTGAAGCTTTCTTT. It specifies CASSYGAGGNTEAFF.

This clonotype appeared a few times. The gene calls are TRBV11-3 and TRBJ2-2; 15 bases line up with TRBD2. Trimming cost V 5 bases and J 5 bases; bases outside gene matches: 6. The CDR3 extends over 17 amino acids. Looked up from germline, CDR1 is SGHNT and CDR2 is YENEEA. The CDR3 DNA sequence: TGTGCCAGCAGCCGCGGGACTAGCGGGGGGAGAACCGGGGAGCTGTTTTTT. Its protein product is CASSRGTSGGRTGELFF.

On this clonotype: One end of the junction does not line up with germline, which may come from a read error. V gene TRBV6-2 or TRBV6-3 combines with J gene TRBJ1-5, with a tentative D call TRBD1 (6 bases). Germline V gene lookup returns CDR1 MNHEY and CDR2 SVGEGT. The CDR3 spans 12 residues. CDR3 loop: CASSYVGAPASF. As DNA, the CDR3 is TGTGCCAGCAGTTACGTGGGGGCCCCGGCCTCTTTT.

This clonotype has at least ten counts. The chain couples TRBV6-2 or TRBV6-3 to TRBJ1-5, with D unresolved. V gave up 6 bases and J gave up 1 base, with 10 bases separating them. This CDR3 is built from 14 residues. Per germline, CDR1 MNHEY and CDR2 SVGEGT. This CDR3 is CASSPRGSNQPQHF. Here the CDR3 DNA reads TGTGCCAGCAGCCCACGGGGAAGCAATCAGCCCCAGCATTTT.

The V call is TRBV7-2, the J call TRBJ2-1, with 11 nucleotides matching TRBD2. The CDR3 is 16 residues long. The V gene end was trimmed by 1 base and the J gene end by 7 bases; junction bases not matched to a gene: 6. Germline lookup yields CDR1 SGHTA and CDR2 FQGNSA. The CDR3 nucleotides read TGTGCCAGCAGCTTAGAGCTAGCGGGGGGCTGGAATGAGCAGTTCTTC. Translating it yields CASSLELAGGWNEQFF. The full variable domain, with the rest looked up from reference TRBV7-2 and TRBJ2-1, is GAGVSQSPSNKVTEKGKDVELRCDPISGHTALYWYRQSLGQGLEFLIYFQGNSAPDKSGLPSDRFSAERTGGSVSTLTIQRTQQEDSAVYLCASSLELAGGWNEQFFGPGTRLTVL.

The V call is TRBV2, the J call TRBJ1-1; unclear D gene. The CDR3 sequence is 12 residues long. V lost 3 bases, J lost 10 bases, and 12 bases lay in between. The germline gives CDR1 SNHLY, CDR2 FYNNEI. The CDR3 is CASSEAGLGAFF. The CDR3 DNA is TGTGCCAGCAGTGAGGCCGGGCTGGGAGCTTTCTTT.

J is TRBJ1-6 and V is TRBV6-6; D may be TRBD1 (5 bases). Germline assignment: CDR1 MNHNY and CDR2 SVGAGI (reference sequence). V lost 11 bases and J lost 9, with 11 bases in between. There are 11 residues in the CDR3. As DNA, the CDR3 is TGTGCCGGAGGGGTGGGTTCACCCCTCCACTTT. Translating it yields CAGGVGSPLHF.

The chain combines TRBV19 with TRBJ1-1, with D possibly being TRBD1 (6 bases). V gave up 7 bases and J gave up 2 bases, with 14 bases separating them. The CDR3 spans 14 residues. CDR1 and CDR2 from the germline V gene are LNHDA and SQIVND (reference sequence). The CDR3 DNA is TGTGCCAGTATCTCCAGGGGTGGTAACACTGAAGCTTTCTTT. It translates to CASISRGGNTEAFF.

The chain joins TRBV2 to TRBJ1-5; no clear D. This CDR3 has 14 residues. Germline CDR1 is SNHLY and CDR2 is FYNNEI. Deletions cut 2 bases from V and 3 bases from J, with 8 bases between. This CDR3 is CASSEKRNNQPQHF. CDR3 nucleotides: TGTGCCAGCAGTGAAAAGCGTAACAATCAGCCCCAGCATTTT.

V is TRBV11-2 and J is TRBJ2-7; 14 positions agree with TRBD2. The CDR3 loop spans 15 amino acids. Germline V CDR1 and CDR2: SGHAT, FQNNGV. J was trimmed by 6 bases and V by 5 bases; bases with no gene match: 6. CDR3 DNA sequence: TGTGCCAGCAGCATAGGGACTAGCGGGAGATTCGAGCAGTACTTC. Translating gives CASSIGTSGRFEQYF.

J is TRBJ2-2 and V is TRBV2, with TRBD1 matching over 7 bases. This CDR3 has 15 amino acids. Germline V CDR1 and CDR2: SNHLY, FYNNEI. With V trimmed by 4 bases and J by 4 bases, 6 bases remained unmatched. The CDR3 DNA follows: TGTGCCAGCAGTGGGTACAGGGGAAGCACCGGGGAGCTGTTTTTT. It codes for CASSGYRGSTGELFF.

The chain is built from TRBV12-3 or TRBV12-4 and TRBJ1-6, with 9 bases matching TRBD1. This CDR3 contains 15 residues. Germline trimming cut 5 bases from V and 6 bases from J; bases unmatched to any gene: 5. CDR3 protein: CASSAGTGINSPLHF. Here the CDR3 DNA reads TGTGCCAGCAGTGCGGGGACAGGGATTAATTCACCCCTCCACTTT.

V gene TRBV20-1 combines with J gene TRBJ2-1, with D possibly being TRBD1 or TRBD2 (5 bases each). In germline, CDR1 is DFQATT, CDR2 SNEGSKA (reference sequence). V lost 2 bases and J lost 13, with 9 bases in between. This CDR3 has 10 residues. CDR3 nucleotides: TGCAGTGCTAGAAACGGGACCCAGTTCTTC. Translated: CSARNGTQFF.

In this sample, this clonotype turned up many times. The rearrangement joins TRBV20-1 to TRBJ2-3; 13 nucleotides align to TRBD2. V dropped 3 bases and J dropped 0; count of bases not matched to a gene: 9. Germline values: CDR1 DFQATT, CDR2 SNEGSKA (reference sequence). This CDR3 comprises 18 residues. The DNA of the CDR3 is TGCAGTGCTAGTGGGGGGACTAGCGGGGCGAAAAGCACAGATACGCAGTATTTT. Its translation: CSASGGTSGAKSTDTQYF.

The V and J genes are TRBV7-2 and TRBJ2-3; TRBD2 matches 10 bases. The CDR3 consists of 17 residues. Germline values: CDR1 SGHTA, CDR2 FQGNSA. The ends lost 5 bases at V and 6 bases at J; junction bases unmatched: 14. The CDR3 reads CASSLGLSGRAWDTQYF. The CDR3 DNA sequence: TGTGCCAGCAGCCTCGGGCTCAGCGGGAGGGCCTGGGATACGCAGTATTTT.

The chain carries TRBV5-8 and TRBJ2-7, with 8 bases lining up with TRBD1. This CDR3 is built from 16 residues. Trimming cost V 0 bases and J 1 base; bases outside gene matches: 6. The V gene's germline CDR1 is SGHTS and CDR2 YDEGEE. CDR3 region: CASSLEGDRYSYEQYF. The CDR3 DNA sequence: TGTGCCAGCAGCTTGGAAGGGGACAGGTATTCCTACGAGCAGTACTTC.

The V and J genes are TRBV7-2 and TRBJ1-1; D call uncertain. The V gene's germline CDR1 is SGHTA and CDR2 FQGNSA. This CDR3 spans 11 amino acids. V lost 5 bases, J lost 1 base, and 2 bases lay in between. The CDR3 loop is CASSQNTEAFF. The CDR3 DNA is TGTGCCAGCAGCCAGAACACTGAAGCTTTCTTT.

This clonotype has just a few counts. As DNA, the CDR3 is TGTGCCAGCAGCTCTCCTGGGATAGACACCACAGATACGCAGTATTTT. This translates into CASSSPGIDTTDTQYF. The chain joins TRBV12-3 or TRBV12-4 to TRBJ2-3; D gene ambiguous. V was clipped by 6 bases and J by 2 bases, with 18 bases between them. The CDR3 length is 16 residues.

J is TRBJ1-1 and V is TRBV11-2; 7 nucleotides match TRBD1. Germline values: CDR1 SGHAT, CDR2 FQNNGV. The length of the CDR3 is 14 residues. Germline trimming cut 4 bases from V and 8 bases from J; bases unmatched to any gene: 10. The DNA for the CDR3 is TGTGCCAGCAGCTCCCGGCGGGACAGAATCGAAGCTTTCTTT. Translation: CASSSRRDRIEAFF.